Described below is a single T cell receptor (beta chain) sequence and its context. This clonotype has a handful of counts. Its cognate antigen has yet to be identified. No base qualities exist here, and no much larger clone lies one base off it. The library was built by means of 5' RACE. Sequencing used an Illumina HiSeq 2000. A universal primer binding site was added through template switching, and the final cDNA carried a unique molecular identifier so that TCR cDNA molecules could be counted accurately. First-strand cDNA for TCR alpha and beta chains was synthesized from specific primers in the conserved constant-segment region. To control for contamination, every cDNA library was double barcoded, receiving both a SMART-Mk sample barcode and Illumina barcodes. TruSeq adapter sequences and Illumina sample barcodes were added in two successive PCR steps. TCR alpha and beta cDNA libraries were sequenced on the Illumina HiSeq platform with custom primers. The paper's processing steps were these. MiGEC processed the raw reads to extract unique molecular identifiers, while MiXCR was used to determine the CDR3 positions. For each individual, recombination models were inferred using an EM algorithm with the repgenHMM and IGoR tools. Shared clonotype analysis was performed with the tcR package in R, normalizing sharing by the product of cloneset sizes. To study raw recombination free of thymic and clonal selection effects, out-of-frame nonproductive sequences were analyzed. Using fastp trimming at Q25 and MiXCR clonotype assembly, TCRdb reanalyzed the public sequencing data and kept in-frame beta chains. For every CDR3 protein sequence, its rows merge into one entry that carries the most common genes and DNA. The V and J calls reflect TCRdb's pipeline rather than the authors' work. This sample is represented by about 300,000 distinct CDR3 sequences; about 12% of them were singletons. 7.2% of the sample is held by the ten biggest clonotypes.

V was cut back by 1 base and J by 4 bases, leaving a gap of 13 bases between them. For CDR1 and CDR2, the germline V gene (reference sequence) lists LNHNV and YYDKDF. The cysteine opens and the phenylalanine closes a CDR3 of 15 amino acids. CDR3 DNA is the only sequence kept; it has 45 bases, read in frame from the first base. The data were taken from a study of identical twins (dated by TCRdb to about 2016). Some background on the complete study: To test whether fetal clonotypes persist, the study used deep sequencing on TCR alpha and beta repertoires from monozygotic twins, unrelated adults of various ages, and cord blood. To rule out contamination, the twin experiments were replicated at different times with different library preparation protocols. Points the paper makes about the study in general: The excess sharing between twins in beta out-of-frame sequences was weaker because fewer shared sequences reduced the signal-to-noise ratio. Abundant cord blood beta clonotypes carried fewer insertions; young adult naive repertoires showed a weaker similar trend, while memory repertoires showed none. Because the same donors could not be followed over many years, the conclusions relied on cross-sectional statistical analysis. Out-of-frame TCR alpha sharing in monozygotic twins was systematically underestimated by recombination models, whereas sharing between unrelated individuals was in agreement with the recombination models. Out-of-frame TCR alpha sequences shared between twins showed an excess of low generation-probability sequences compared with coincidental sharing between unrelated individuals. Zero-insertion analyses could be partly confounded by invariant T cells such as MAIT and iNKT, although diverse VJ usage argued against such confounding for most clonotypes.

Every donor in the study was a healthy Caucasian. The twin cohort comprised three pairs of female monozygotic twins, all aged roughly 18 to 30 years. CD4+ and CD8+ T cell populations were isolated with positive isolation kits from Invitrogen. These sequences were also reported in another study, on yellow fever vaccine responses in identical twins. Reported in the second study: According to the authors, in identical twins the way T cells responded to vaccination appeared partly convergent and partly personalized. In identical twins, the study followed T cell clones that responded to the vaccine with precision.

In this chain, TRBV15 is recombined with TRBJ1-1; a weak D assignment points to TRBD1 (5 bases agree). The origin of this receptor is a woman under 30 in good health. The specimen was CD8+ T cells sorted from blood. The CDR3 protein is CATSRVPGLLTEAFF. The base sequence is TGTGCCACCAGCAGAGTTCCGGGACTTCTCACTGAAGCTTTCTTT.